This T cell receptor beta chain was profiled in a study of regulatory T cells in long-lasting Graves disease. Germline lookup yields CDR1 MNHEY and CDR2 SVGEGT. The CDR3 length is 13 residues. The junction had 4 bases not matched to a gene; V was cut back by 7 bases and J by 4 bases. The time point here: newly diagnosed GD, antithyroid drugs for less than 3 months. Researchers made the TCR library from RNA that was extracted from PBMCs. This clonotype was counted ten times or more. Arm-PCR of CDR3 regions and iRepertoire HTBI primers were the basis on which TCR beta libraries were built. TCRdb independently ran MiXCR on the multiplex PCR reads; one entry per CDR3 protein. The sample records 400,000 to 500,000 distinct CDR3 sequences, 11% to 15% being singletons. These data are also associated with another study on T cells in Graves' hyperthyroidism and ophthalmopathy. That work adds: The patients, who ranged from 18 to 65 in age, presented with newly diagnosed hyperthyroidism lasting under 2 months. Reasons for excluding patients were uncontrolled infection, other autoimmune disease, pregnancy or lactation. Carried out on the TCR CDR3, a first-round RT-PCR used the HTBI primer set. Most thyroid clonotypes expanded above 0.001 appeared in blood too.

The sequences come from peripheral blood mononuclear cells (PBMCs), collected at new diagnosis, from a patient treated with antithyroid drugs. The origin of this receptor is a woman aged 45-59 years with Graves disease. V and J are TRBV6-2 or TRBV6-3 and TRBJ2-1; 7 bases fit TRBD2. The CDR3 DNA reads TGTGCCAGCACATTCGGGGGGTACAATGAGCAGTTCTTC. Protein product: CASTFGGYNEQFF.